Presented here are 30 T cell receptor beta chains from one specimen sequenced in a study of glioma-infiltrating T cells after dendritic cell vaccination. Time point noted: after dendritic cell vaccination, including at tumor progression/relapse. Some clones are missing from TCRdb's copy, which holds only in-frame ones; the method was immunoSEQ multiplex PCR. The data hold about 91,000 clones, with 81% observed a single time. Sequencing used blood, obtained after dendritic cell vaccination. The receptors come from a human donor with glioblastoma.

Here the CDR3 reads CATSQRADYGYTF. Written as DNA, the CDR3 is TGTGCCACCAGTCAGAGGGCGGACTATGGCTACACCTTC. The chain combines TRBV15 with TRBJ1-2, with no clear D. The germline V and J ends were trimmed by 6 bases and 3 bases, with 11 bases remaining between them. Germline assignment: CDR1 LNHNV and CDR2 YYDKDF (reference sequence). The CDR3 covers 13 residues.

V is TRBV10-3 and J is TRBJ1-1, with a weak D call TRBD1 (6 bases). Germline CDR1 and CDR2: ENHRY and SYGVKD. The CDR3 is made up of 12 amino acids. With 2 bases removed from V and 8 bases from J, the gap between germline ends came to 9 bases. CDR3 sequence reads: CAISEVGTEAFF. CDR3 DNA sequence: TGTGCCATCAGTGAGGTAGGGACAGAAGCTTTCTTT.

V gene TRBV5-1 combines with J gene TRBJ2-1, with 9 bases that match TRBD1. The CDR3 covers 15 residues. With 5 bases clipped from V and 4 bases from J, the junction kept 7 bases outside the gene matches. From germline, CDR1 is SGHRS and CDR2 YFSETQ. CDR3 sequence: CASREGQGSYNEQFF. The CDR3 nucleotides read TGCGCCAGCAGGGAGGGACAGGGCTCTTACAATGAGCAGTTCTTC.

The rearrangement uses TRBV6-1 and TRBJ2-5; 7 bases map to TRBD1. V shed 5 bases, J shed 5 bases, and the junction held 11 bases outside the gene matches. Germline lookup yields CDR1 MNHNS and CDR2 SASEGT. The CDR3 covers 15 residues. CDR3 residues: CASSRRGGGGETQYF. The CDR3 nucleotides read TGTGCCAGCAGTAGGCGAGGGGGCGGCGGGGAGACCCAGTACTTC.

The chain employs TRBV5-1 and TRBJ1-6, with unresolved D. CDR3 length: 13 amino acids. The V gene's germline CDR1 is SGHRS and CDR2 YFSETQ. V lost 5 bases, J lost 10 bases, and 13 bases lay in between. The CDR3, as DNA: TGCGCCAGCAGGGTCGGAGATTCCTCACCCCTCCACTTT. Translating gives CASRVGDSSPLHF.

The CDR3 loop is CASSVNRGTEAFF. In DNA, the CDR3 is TGTGCCAGTAGTGTCAACCGAGGGACTGAAGCTTTCTTT. This sequence joins TRBV19 and TRBJ1-1, with D unclear. Trimming took off 5 bases at V and 5 bases at J, with 12 bases between the two ends. In germline, CDR1 is LNHDA, CDR2 SQIVND (reference sequence). The CDR3 length is 13 residues.

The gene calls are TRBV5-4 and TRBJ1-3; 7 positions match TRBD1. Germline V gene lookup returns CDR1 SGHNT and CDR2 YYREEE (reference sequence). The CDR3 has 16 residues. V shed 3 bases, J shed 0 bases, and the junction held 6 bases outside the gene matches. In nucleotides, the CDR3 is TGTGCCAGCAGCTCGACGGGACAGAGCTCTGGAAACACCATATATTTT. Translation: CASSSTGQSSGNTIYF.

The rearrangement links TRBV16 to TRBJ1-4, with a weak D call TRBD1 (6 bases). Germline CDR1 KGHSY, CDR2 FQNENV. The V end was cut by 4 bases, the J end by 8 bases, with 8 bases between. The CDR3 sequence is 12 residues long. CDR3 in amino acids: CASSPQGEKLFF. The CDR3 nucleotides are TGTGCCAGCAGCCCACAGGGAGAAAAACTGTTTTTT.

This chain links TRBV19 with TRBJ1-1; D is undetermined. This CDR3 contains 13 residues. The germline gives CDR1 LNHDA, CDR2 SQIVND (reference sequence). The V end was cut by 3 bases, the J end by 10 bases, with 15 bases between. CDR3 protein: CASSIQAAGVAFF. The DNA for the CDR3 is TGTGCCAGTAGTATTCAAGCCGCCGGAGTAGCTTTCTTT.

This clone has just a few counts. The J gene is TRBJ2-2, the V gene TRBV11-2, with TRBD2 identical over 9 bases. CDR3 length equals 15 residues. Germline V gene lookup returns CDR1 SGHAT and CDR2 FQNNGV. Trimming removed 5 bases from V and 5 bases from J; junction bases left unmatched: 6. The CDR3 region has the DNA TGTGCCAGCAGCGTTAGCGGGGGTCGGACCGGGGAGCTGTTTTTT. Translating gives CASSVSGGRTGELFF.

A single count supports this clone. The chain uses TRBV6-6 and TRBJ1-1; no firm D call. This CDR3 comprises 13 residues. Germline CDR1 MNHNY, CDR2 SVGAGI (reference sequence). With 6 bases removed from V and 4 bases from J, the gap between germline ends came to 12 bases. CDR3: CASSSSPGTEAFF. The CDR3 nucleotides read TGTGCCAGCAGCTCCTCCCCGGGCACTGAAGCTTTCTTT.

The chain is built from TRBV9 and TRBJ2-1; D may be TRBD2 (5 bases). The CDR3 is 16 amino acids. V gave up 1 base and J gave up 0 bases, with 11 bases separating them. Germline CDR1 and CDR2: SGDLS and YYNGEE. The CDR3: CASSVSGTSSYNEQFF. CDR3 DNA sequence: TGTGCCAGCAGCGTATCGGGAACCAGCTCCTACAATGAGCAGTTCTTC.

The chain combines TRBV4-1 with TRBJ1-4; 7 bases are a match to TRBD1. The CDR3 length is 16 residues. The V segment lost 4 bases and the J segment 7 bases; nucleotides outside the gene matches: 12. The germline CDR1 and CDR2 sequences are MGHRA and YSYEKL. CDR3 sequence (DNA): TGCGCCAGCAGCCCCTTAGAACAGGGGCTACGTGAAAAACTGTTTTTT. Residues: CASSPLEQGLREKLFF.

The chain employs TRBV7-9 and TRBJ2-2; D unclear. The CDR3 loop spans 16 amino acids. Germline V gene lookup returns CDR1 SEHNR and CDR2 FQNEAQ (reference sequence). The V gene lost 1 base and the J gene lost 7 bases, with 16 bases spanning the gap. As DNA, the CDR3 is TGTGCCAGCAGCTTAGGTCAGCCTGTCTCGGGCGGGGAGCTGTTTTTT. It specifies CASSLGQPVSGGELFF. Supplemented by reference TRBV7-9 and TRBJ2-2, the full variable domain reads DTGVSQNPRHKITKRGQNVTFRCDPISEHNRLYWYRQTLGQGPEFLTYFQNEAQLEKSRLLSDRFSAERPKGSFSTLEIQRTEQGDSAMYLCASSLGQPVSGGELFFGEGSRLTVL.

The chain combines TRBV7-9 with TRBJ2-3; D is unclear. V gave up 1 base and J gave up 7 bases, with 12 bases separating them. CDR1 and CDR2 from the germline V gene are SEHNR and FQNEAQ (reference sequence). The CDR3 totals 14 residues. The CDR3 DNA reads TGTGCCAGCAGCTTAGTGGCTAGTCGAAATACGCAGTATTTT. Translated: CASSLVASRNTQYF.

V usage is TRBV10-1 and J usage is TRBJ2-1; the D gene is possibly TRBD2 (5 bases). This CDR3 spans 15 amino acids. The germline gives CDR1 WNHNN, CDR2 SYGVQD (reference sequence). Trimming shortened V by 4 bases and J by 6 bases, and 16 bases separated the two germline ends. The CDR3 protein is CASSGGLGEGNEQFF. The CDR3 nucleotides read TGCGCCAGCAGTGGTGGACTTGGAGAGGGCAATGAGCAGTTCTTC.

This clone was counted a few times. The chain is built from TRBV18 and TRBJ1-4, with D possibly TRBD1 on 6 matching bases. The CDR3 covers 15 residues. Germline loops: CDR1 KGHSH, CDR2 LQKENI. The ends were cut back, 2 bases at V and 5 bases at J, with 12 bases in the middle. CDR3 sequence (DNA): TGTGCCAGCTCACCATTAAGGGACATCAATGAAAAACTGTTTTTT. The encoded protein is CASSPLRDINEKLFF.

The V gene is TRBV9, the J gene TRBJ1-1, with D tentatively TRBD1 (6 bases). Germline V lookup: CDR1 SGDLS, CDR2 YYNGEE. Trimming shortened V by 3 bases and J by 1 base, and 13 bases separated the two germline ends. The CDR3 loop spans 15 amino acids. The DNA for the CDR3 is TGTGCCAGCAGCGCCCCGACAGGTGGGAACACTGAAGCTTTCTTT. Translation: CASSAPTGGNTEAFF. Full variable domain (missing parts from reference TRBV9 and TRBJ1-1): DSGVTQTPKHLITATGQRVTLRCSPRSGDLSVYWYQQSLDQGLQFLIQYYNGEERAKGNILERFSAQQFPDLHSELNLSSLELGDSALYFCASSAPTGGNTEAFFGQGTRLTVV.

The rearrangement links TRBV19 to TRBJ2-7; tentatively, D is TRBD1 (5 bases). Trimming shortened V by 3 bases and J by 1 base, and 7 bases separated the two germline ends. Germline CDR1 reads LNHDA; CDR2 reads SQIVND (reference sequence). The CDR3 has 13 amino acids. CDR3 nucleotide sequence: TGTGCCAGTAGTATTGACAGATCCTACGAGCAGTACTTC. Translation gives CASSIDRSYEQYF.

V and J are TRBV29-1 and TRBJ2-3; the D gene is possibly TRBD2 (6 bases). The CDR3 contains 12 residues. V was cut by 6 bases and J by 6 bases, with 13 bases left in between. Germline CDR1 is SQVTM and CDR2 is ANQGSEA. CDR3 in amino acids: CSVTSAGDTQYF. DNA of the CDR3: TGCAGCGTGACTAGTGCGGGGGATACGCAGTATTTT.

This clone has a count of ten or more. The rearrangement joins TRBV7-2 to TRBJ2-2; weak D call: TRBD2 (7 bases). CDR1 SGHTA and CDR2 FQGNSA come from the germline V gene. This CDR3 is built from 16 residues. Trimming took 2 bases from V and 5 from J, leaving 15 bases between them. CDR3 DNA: TGTGCCAGCAGCTTATATCCGCGGGGGCCGACCGGGGAGCTGTTTTTT. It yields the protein CASSLYPRGPTGELFF.

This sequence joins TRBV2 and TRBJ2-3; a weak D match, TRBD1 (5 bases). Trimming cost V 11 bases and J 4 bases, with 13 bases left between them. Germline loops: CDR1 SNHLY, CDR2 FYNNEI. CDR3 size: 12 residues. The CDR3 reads CASLQAADTQYF. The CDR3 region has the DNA TGTGCCTCACTACAGGCGGCAGATACGCAGTATTTT. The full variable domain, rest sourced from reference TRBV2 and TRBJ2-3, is EPEVTQTPSHQVTQMGQEVILRCVPISNHLYFYWYRQILGQKVEFLVSFYNNEISEKSEIFDDQFSVERPDGSNFTLKIRSTKLEDSAMYFCASLQAADTQYFGPGTRLTVL.

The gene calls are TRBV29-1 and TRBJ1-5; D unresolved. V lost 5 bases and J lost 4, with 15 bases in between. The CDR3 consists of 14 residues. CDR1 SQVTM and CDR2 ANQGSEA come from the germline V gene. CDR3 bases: TGCAGCGTTACCCCGGCGGATATTAATCAGCCCCAGCATTTT. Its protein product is CSVTPADINQPQHF.

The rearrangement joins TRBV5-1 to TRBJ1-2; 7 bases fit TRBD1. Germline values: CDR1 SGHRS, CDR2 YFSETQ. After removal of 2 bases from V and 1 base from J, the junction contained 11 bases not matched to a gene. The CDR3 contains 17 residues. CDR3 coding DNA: TGCGCCAGCAGCTTCGGGACAGCGACCAACCATAACTATGGCTACACCTTC. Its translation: CASSFGTATNHNYGYTF.

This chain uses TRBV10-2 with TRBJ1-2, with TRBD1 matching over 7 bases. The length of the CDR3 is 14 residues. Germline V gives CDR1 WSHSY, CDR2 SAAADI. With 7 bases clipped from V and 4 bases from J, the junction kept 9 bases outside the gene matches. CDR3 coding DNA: TGCGCCAGCACCCGACAGGGACAACCCTATGGCTACACCTTC. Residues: CASTRQGQPYGYTF.

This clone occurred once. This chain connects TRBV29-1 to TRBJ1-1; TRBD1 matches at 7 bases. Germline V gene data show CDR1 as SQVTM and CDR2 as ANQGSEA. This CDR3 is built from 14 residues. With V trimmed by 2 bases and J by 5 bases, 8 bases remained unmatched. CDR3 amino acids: CSVEPSPGGTEAFF. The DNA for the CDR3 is TGCAGCGTTGAACCCTCTCCAGGGGGGACTGAAGCTTTCTTT.

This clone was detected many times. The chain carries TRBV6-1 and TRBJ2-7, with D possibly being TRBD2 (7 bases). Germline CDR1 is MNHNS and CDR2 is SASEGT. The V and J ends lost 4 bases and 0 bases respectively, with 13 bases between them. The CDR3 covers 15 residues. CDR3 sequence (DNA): TGTGCCAGCAGTGGTCCAGGGGACTACTCCTACGAGCAGTACTTC. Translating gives CASSGPGDYSYEQYF.

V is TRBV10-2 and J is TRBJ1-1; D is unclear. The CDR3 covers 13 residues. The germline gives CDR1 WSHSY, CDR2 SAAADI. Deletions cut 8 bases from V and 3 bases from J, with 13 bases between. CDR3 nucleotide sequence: TGCGCCAGCGGCTGGGAGTGGGACACTGAAGCTTTCTTT. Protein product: CASGWEWDTEAFF.

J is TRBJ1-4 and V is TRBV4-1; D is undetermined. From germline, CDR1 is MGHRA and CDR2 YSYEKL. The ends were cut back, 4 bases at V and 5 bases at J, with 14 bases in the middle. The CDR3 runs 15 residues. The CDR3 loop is CASSPLGGLNEKLFF. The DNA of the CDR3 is TGCGCCAGCAGCCCTTTGGGAGGTCTCAATGAAAAACTGTTTTTT.

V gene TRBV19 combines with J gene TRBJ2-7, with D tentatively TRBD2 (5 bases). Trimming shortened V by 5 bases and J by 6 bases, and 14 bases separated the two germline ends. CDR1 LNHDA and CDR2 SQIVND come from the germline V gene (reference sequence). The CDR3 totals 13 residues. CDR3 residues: CASSVSAFLEQYF. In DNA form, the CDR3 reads TGTGCCAGTAGTGTTAGCGCTTTCCTCGAGCAGTACTTC.